This T cell receptor (beta chain) was recovered during a study of cytomegalovirus exposure and HLA in healthy donors. Study-level results: Some V segments, including TRBV6-2 and TRBV6-3, were excluded as indistinguishable.

As regards this clone: The antigen remains unidentified.

Primers included in the PCR were 60 Vbeta and 13 Jbeta primers. Repertoires were generated with immunoSEQ multiplex PCR, while TCRdb's copy carries only in-frame clones and drops some. This sample carries about 59,000 clones, 80% of them seen once, and the ten largest clones take approximately 3.6%. J was trimmed by 4 bases and V by 3 bases; bases with no gene match: 3. The germline V gene encodes CDR1 SGDLS and CDR2 YYNGEE. CDR3 length: 14 residues. The sequenced sample consisted of PBMCs. The TCR originated in a woman in her forties in good health and CMV-seronegative. J is TRBJ2-7 and V is TRBV9; 11 nucleotides agree with TRBD2. For the CDR3, the DNA is TGTGCCAGCAGCGAACTAGCGGGAGATTACGAGCAGTACTTC. Translating it yields CASSELAGDYEQYF.